This record concerns one TCR beta chain sequence. Antigen: not known. The V gene's germline CDR1 is SGHAT and CDR2 FQNNGV. Trimming left V 5 bases short and J 3 bases short, with 16 bases between. CDR3 length: 15 amino acids. This entry is derived from a study of a mutant IDH1 vaccine in newly diagnosed glioma. As to time point: week 11, during vaccination. Each dose of the vaccine consisted of 300 ug of mutant IDH1 20-mer peptide, with topical imiquimod. Method: immunoSEQ multiplex PCR; TCRdb's copy keeps in-frame clones and lacks some. The sample contains around 60,000 clones, 84% of which appear only once.

This receptor was taken from a woman between 45 and 60 years old with glioma. Sample: PBMCs, taken from a glioma patient whose treatment included an IDH1 peptide vaccine. This rearrangement joins TRBV11-2 to TRBJ1-1; no clear D. The CDR3 DNA reads as TGTGCCAGCAGCCCGCCGGCCGGGCGAGACACTGAAGCTTTCTTT. Translation gives CASSPPAGRDTEAFF.